The clone carrying this TCR beta chain turned up a few times. The sample comes from a study of identical twins. One entry per CDR3 protein, called by TCRdb with MiXCR from the 5' RACE reads. Of just under 550,000 distinct CDR3 sequences listed, around 15% are singletons. This CDR3 has 15 residues. V lost 5 bases, J lost 3 bases, and 8 bases stayed unmatched. Germline V gene data show CDR1 as MGHRA and CDR2 as YSYEKL. The same sample was also studied in work on yellow fever vaccine responses in identical twins.

The clonotype originates from a woman aged 18-30 years in good health. This chain uses TRBV4-1 with TRBJ2-7; 9 bases are a match to TRBD1. Input material: CD4+ T cells sorted from blood. The CDR3 spells CASSEQGAINYEQYF. CDR3 DNA sequence: TGCGCCAGCAGCGAACAGGGGGCGATAAACTACGAGCAGTACTTC.